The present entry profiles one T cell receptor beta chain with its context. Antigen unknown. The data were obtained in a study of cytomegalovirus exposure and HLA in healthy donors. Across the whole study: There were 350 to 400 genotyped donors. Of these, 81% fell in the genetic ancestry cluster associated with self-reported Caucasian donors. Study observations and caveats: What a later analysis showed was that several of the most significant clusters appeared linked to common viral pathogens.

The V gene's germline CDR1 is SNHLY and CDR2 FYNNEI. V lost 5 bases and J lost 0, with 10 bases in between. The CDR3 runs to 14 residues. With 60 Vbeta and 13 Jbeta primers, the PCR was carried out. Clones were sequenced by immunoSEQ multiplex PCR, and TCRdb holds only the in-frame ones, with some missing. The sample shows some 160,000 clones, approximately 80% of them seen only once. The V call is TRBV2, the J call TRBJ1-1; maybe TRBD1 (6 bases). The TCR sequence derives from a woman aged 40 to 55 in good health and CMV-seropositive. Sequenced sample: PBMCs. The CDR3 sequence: CASSPTGVNTEAFF. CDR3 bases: TGTGCCAGCAGTCCGACAGGAGTGAACACTGAAGCTTTCTTT. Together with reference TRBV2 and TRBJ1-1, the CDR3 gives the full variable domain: EPEVTQTPSHQVTQMGQEVILRCVPISNHLYFYWYRQILGQKVEFLVSFYNNEISEKSEIFDDQFSVERPDGSNFTLKIRSTKLEDSAMYFCASSPTGVNTEAFFGQGTRLTVV.